Given below is one T cell receptor (beta chain) in context. Its binding antigen is unknown. Per-nucleotide qualities are absent, and no much larger clonotype sits a single base away. Samples from volunteer blood donors who had recovered from COVID-19 were contributed by a second Seattle source. Collaborating institutions collected whole blood in K2EDTA tubes following their own protocols. Collaborator samples were shipped for TCRbeta analysis as frozen whole blood, isolated PBMCs, or DNA extracted from either sample type. TCRbeta CDR3 regions were amplified from genomic DNA by means of the immunoSEQ Assay, a bias-controlled multiplex PCR. Per the authors' processing: Nucleated cell counts per sample were estimated from amplification of reference gene primers within the assay. To quantify the absolute abundance of each unique TCRbeta CDR3 rearrangement, sequence reads were collapsed and filtered. For each sample, productive Simpson clonality was calculated as the square root of Simpson's diversity index across productive rearrangements. Imported from immuneACCESS, the table was reduced by TCRdb to in-frame sequences with V and J called. These copies leave out some clones; in studies compared against another copy, an unresolved V gene accounts for under half, and the cause of the remainder is not known. V and J calls and clone size are as listed in that table; D and trimming were resolved from the DNA. In this sample the table shows roughly 190,000 clones, roughly 88% of which occur a single time. Jointly, the top ten make up 5.5% to 7% of the sample.

The data were taken from a study of blood T cell repertoires in COVID-19 (dated by TCRdb to the early 2020s). About the investigation overall: Collaborator samples came from the United States, Italy and Spain and covered acute and convalescent phases of COVID-19. The material from the prospective study consisted of cDNA or gDNA derived from T cells, B-cell-depleted T cells, or PBMCs. Deeply sampled blood TCRbeta repertoires from subjects exposed to, actively infected with, or recovered from COVID-19 were included in the dataset. The repertoires were made available in a free public database intended to serve as a resource for research on the immune response to SARS-CoV-2. The samples were drawn from the first 160 participants of the ongoing ImmuneRACE study and from about 1,200 subjects provided by 6 global collaborators. A de-identified subject ID, COVID-19 status, age in years and sex were almost always included in the sample metadata. HLA class I and class II types, where available, came from metadata supplied by the sample provider rather than from assay-based typing. What the work shows at the level of the full study, not this receptor alone: Clinical and demographic metadata were provided uncurated, with the amount varying by source and participant.

Looking up the germline V gene yields CDR1 LGHNA and CDR2 YNFKEQ. The V and J ends are trimmed by 0 bases and 0 bases, leaving 8 bases between them. The CDR3 covers 16 residues, taking in both the cysteine and the phenylalanine. Only the CDR3 portion is preserved as DNA: 48 bases, with reading frame beginning at the first base. The sequence links TRBV4-2 to TRBJ2-2, with no D gene named confidently. Sequencing used peripheral blood. The receptor was derived from a middle-aged woman who had recovered from COVID-19. The nucleotide sequence is TGTGCCAGCAGCCAAGACCCTCGGGCGAACACCGGGGAGCTGTTTTTT. Translation gives CASSQDPRANTGELFF.